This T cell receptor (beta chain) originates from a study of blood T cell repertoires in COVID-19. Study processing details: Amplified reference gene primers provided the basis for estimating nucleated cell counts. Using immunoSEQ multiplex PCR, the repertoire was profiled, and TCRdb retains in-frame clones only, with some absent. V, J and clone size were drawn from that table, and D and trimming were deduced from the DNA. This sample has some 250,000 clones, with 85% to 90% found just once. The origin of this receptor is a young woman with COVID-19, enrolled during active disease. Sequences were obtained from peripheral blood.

CDR3 in DNA: TGTGCCAGCAGCTTCGCGGGGGCCCCCTACGAGCAGTACTTC. This codes for CASSFAGAPYEQYF. The V call is TRBV5-5, the J call TRBJ2-7; D perhaps matches TRBD2 (7 bases). Germline V gene data show CDR1 as SGHKS and CDR2 as YYEKEE (reference sequence). CDR3 length equals 14 residues. V was trimmed by 2 bases and J by 2 bases, leaving 11 bases between them.